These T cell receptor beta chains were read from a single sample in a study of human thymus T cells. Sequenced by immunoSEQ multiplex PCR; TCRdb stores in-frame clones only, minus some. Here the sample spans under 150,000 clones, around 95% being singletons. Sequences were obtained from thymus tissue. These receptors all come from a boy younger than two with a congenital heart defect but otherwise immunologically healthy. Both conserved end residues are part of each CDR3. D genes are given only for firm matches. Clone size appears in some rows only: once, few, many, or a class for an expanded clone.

CDR3 DNA: TGTGCCAGCAGCGTTCGGTTGAGGAGCGAGACCTACGAGCAGTACTTC
CDR3 protein: CASSVRLRSETYEQYF
D gene: .
J gene: TRBJ2-7
V gene: TRBV9
clone size: few

CDR3 DNA: TGTGCCAGCAGTGACCGACAGGCTTCCACCTACGAGCAGTACTTC
CDR3 protein: CASSDRQASTYEQYF
D gene: .
J gene: TRBJ2-7
V gene: TRBV6-1
clone size: once

CDR3 DNA: TGTGCCAGCAGCTTAGAAGCAGGCAAGAGAGTCCGGGTCCAGTACTTC
CDR3 protein: CASSLEAGKRVRVQYF
D gene: .
J gene: TRBJ2-5
V gene: TRBV11-2
clone size: .

CDR3 DNA: TGTGCCAGCAGCTTGGGCGGGACTGGGAGCAATCAGCCCCAGCATTTT
CDR3 protein: CASSLGGTGSNQPQHF
D gene: .
J gene: TRBJ1-5
V gene: TRBV5-8
clone size: .

CDR3 DNA: TGCGCCAGTTACCGCGGGGGGGCTGGGAATACGCAGTATTTT
CDR3 protein: CASYRGGAGNTQYF
D gene: TRBD2
J gene: TRBJ2-3
V gene: TRBV4-1
clone size: .

CDR3 DNA: TGTGCCAGCAGCCCGCCTCTGGACTTTTCCTTCTATGGCTACACCTTC
CDR3 protein: CASSPPLDFSFYGYTF
D gene: .
J gene: TRBJ1-2
V gene: TRBV7-9
clone size: few

CDR3 DNA: TGTGCCAGCAGCGTAGACAGCGGGGCGGCGGATACGCAGTATTTT
CDR3 protein: CASSVDSGAADTQYF
D gene: TRBD2
J gene: TRBJ2-3
V gene: TRBV9
clone size: once

CDR3 DNA: TGTGCCACGTCGAAGGGGATAGGCTACGAGCAGTACTTC
CDR3 protein: CATSKGIGYEQYF
D gene: .
J gene: TRBJ2-7
V gene: TRBV27
clone size: .

CDR3 DNA: TGTGCCAGCAGCCCCGGGGGGAACACTGAAGCTTTCTTT
CDR3 protein: CASSPGGNTEAFF
D gene: .
J gene: TRBJ1-1
V gene: TRBV7-3
clone size: .

CDR3 DNA: TGTGCCAGCAGCCCCGACGGACGAAAGAAGAACGAGCAGTACTTC
CDR3 protein: CASSPDGRKKNEQYF
D gene: .
J gene: TRBJ2-7
V gene: TRBV5-5
clone size: .

CDR3 DNA: TGTGCCAGCAGTCACCACAGGAACACTGAAGCTTTCTTT
CDR3 protein: CASSHHRNTEAFF
D gene: .
J gene: TRBJ1-1
V gene: TRBV6-1
clone size: .

CDR3 DNA: TGTGCCAGCAGCAATGGGACAGCGAATGAAAAACTGTTTTTT
CDR3 protein: CASSNGTANEKLFF
D gene: TRBD1
J gene: TRBJ1-4
V gene: TRBV7-6
clone size: .

CDR3 DNA: TGTGCCAGCAGCTTGGGGCAAGGCCCGTCGGCCCTCCACTTT
CDR3 protein: CASSLGQGPSALHF
D gene: .
J gene: TRBJ1-6
V gene: TRBV11-2
clone size: .

CDR3 DNA: TGCGCCAGCAGCTTGGAAGGGCCCGAGGACTATGGCTACACCTTC
CDR3 protein: CASSLEGPEDYGYTF
D gene: .
J gene: TRBJ1-2
V gene: TRBV5-1
clone size: .

CDR3 DNA: TGTGCCAGCAGCAAAGGCGAGGCGGGAGTCTACAATGAGCAGTTCTTC
CDR3 protein: CASSKGEAGVYNEQFF
D gene: .
J gene: TRBJ2-1
V gene: TRBV21-1
clone size: .

CDR3 DNA: TGTGCCAGCAGCTTTCTATCGGGGAGGGGGCGTTACAATGAGCAGTTCTTC
CDR3 protein: CASSFLSGRGRYNEQFF
D gene: .
J gene: TRBJ2-1
V gene: TRBV11-3
clone size: .

CDR3 DNA: TGTGCCAGCACTTTTCAGGGTAATTCACCCCTCCACTTT
CDR3 protein: CASTFQGNSPLHF
D gene: .
J gene: TRBJ1-6
V gene: TRBV7-2
clone size: .

CDR3 DNA: TGTGCCAGCAGGCCTGTTGGAGGGGAGCAGTTCTTC
CDR3 protein: CASRPVGGEQFF
D gene: .
J gene: TRBJ2-1
V gene: TRBV27
clone size: .

CDR3 DNA: TGTGCCAGCCGGGGGCGGGACTACGAGCAGTACTTC
CDR3 protein: CASRGRDYEQYF
D gene: .
J gene: TRBJ2-7
V gene: TRBV27
clone size: few

CDR3 DNA: TGCGCCAGCAGCTTCGGGACAGGGGACCATCAGCCCCAGCATTTT
CDR3 protein: CASSFGTGDHQPQHF
D gene: TRBD1
J gene: TRBJ1-5
V gene: TRBV5-1
clone size: .

CDR3 DNA: TGTGCCTGGAGTGTGGACCGGTCCCTACCGGGGGAGCTGTTTTTT
CDR3 protein: CAWSVDRSLPGELFF
D gene: .
J gene: TRBJ2-2
V gene: TRBV30
clone size: once

CDR3 DNA: TGTGCCAGTAACTCCTGGTATAGCAATCAGCCCCAGCATTTT
CDR3 protein: CASNSWYSNQPQHF
D gene: .
J gene: TRBJ1-5
V gene: TRBV27
clone size: .

CDR3 DNA: TGTGCCAGCAGCCCGACGGACCATACGCAGTATTTT
CDR3 protein: CASSPTDHTQYF
D gene: .
J gene: TRBJ2-3
V gene: TRBV11-2
clone size: .

CDR3 DNA: TGTGCCAGCCGGGGGGCGGGTAACTATGGCTACACCTTC
CDR3 protein: CASRGAGNYGYTF
D gene: .
J gene: TRBJ1-2
V gene: TRBV6-5
clone size: .

CDR3 DNA: TGTGCCAGCAGTTACTGGCTAGCGGGGGGCGAGCAGTACTTC
CDR3 protein: CASSYWLAGGEQYF
D gene: TRBD2
J gene: TRBJ2-7
V gene: TRBV6-5
clone size: .

CDR3 DNA: TGTGCCAGCAGCTTAGTAGGGGGCAACACCGGGGAGCTGTTTTTT
CDR3 protein: CASSLVGGNTGELFF
D gene: TRBD1
J gene: TRBJ2-2
V gene: TRBV7-6
clone size: few

CDR3 DNA: TGTGCCAGCAGTGAACAACCCCCGGCAGGTCCTCCTGGCTACACCTTC
CDR3 protein: CASSEQPPAGPPGYTF
D gene: .
J gene: TRBJ1-2
V gene: TRBV6-1
clone size: .

CDR3 DNA: TGTGCCAGCAGTCTTGCCCTGACTATCCCTGGAGCAGATACGCAGTATTTT
CDR3 protein: CASSLALTIPGADTQYF
D gene: .
J gene: TRBJ2-3
V gene: TRBV28
clone size: .

CDR3 DNA: TGTGCCAGCAGCAGACAGGGACTCACCGGGGAGCTGTTTTTT
CDR3 protein: CASSRQGLTGELFF
D gene: .
J gene: TRBJ2-2
V gene: TRBV5-6
clone size: .

CDR3 DNA: TGTGCTAGTGGTTTAGCCGGGACACCTAACACTGAAGCTTTCTTT
CDR3 protein: CASGLAGTPNTEAFF
D gene: .
J gene: TRBJ1-1
V gene: TRBV12-5
clone size: .

CDR3 DNA: TGCGCCAGCAGCCCAGTAGCGGGGGGGCTTTTGGATGAGCAGTTCTTC
CDR3 protein: CASSPVAGGLLDEQFF
D gene: TRBD2
J gene: TRBJ2-1
V gene: TRBV5-1
clone size: .

CDR3 DNA: TGTGCCAGCAGCTTGGAGTGGTGGGGCTACACCTTC
CDR3 protein: CASSLEWWGYTF
D gene: .
J gene: TRBJ1-2
V gene: TRBV5-8
clone size: .

CDR3 DNA: TGTGCCAGCACTAAGCAGGGCGTGGATGAGCAGTTCTTC
CDR3 protein: CASTKQGVDEQFF
D gene: .
J gene: TRBJ2-1
V gene: TRBV7-2
clone size: .

CDR3 DNA: TGCGCCAGCTCCACAGGGACTGAAGCTTTCTTT
CDR3 protein: CASSTGTEAFF
D gene: .
J gene: TRBJ1-1
V gene: TRBV5-1
clone size: .

CDR3 DNA: TGTGCCAGCAGCTTATGGGACATTCCCCGGGTTAACTATGGCTACACCTTC
CDR3 protein: CASSLWDIPRVNYGYTF
D gene: .
J gene: TRBJ1-2
V gene: TRBV7-9
clone size: .

CDR3 DNA: TGTGCCAGCAGCTTAAGGGTTAACGGCGGGGAGCTGTTTTTT
CDR3 protein: CASSLRVNGGELFF
D gene: .
J gene: TRBJ2-2
V gene: TRBV7-9
clone size: .

CDR3 DNA: TGTGCCAGCAGCGTCGCCAAGGCCTACGAGCAGTACTTC
CDR3 protein: CASSVAKAYEQYF
D gene: .
J gene: TRBJ2-7
V gene: TRBV7-8
clone size: .

CDR3 DNA: TGTGCCAGTAGCGAGCCGGGGGCGTCGTCTGGCTACACCTTC
CDR3 protein: CASSEPGASSGYTF
D gene: .
J gene: TRBJ1-2
V gene: TRBV19
clone size: .

CDR3 DNA: TGCGCCAGCACCGATACTAGCGGGGGGGCCGGGGGCACAGATACGCAGTATTTT
CDR3 protein: CASTDTSGGAGGTDTQYF
D gene: TRBD2
J gene: TRBJ2-3
V gene: TRBV5-1
clone size: .

CDR3 DNA: TGCGCCAGCAGCCAGCCTTGGGAGACCCAGTACTTC
CDR3 protein: CASSQPWETQYF
D gene: .
J gene: TRBJ2-5
V gene: TRBV4-1
clone size: once

CDR3 DNA: TGTGCCAGCAGAGTGGACAGCAACTACACCTTC
CDR3 protein: CASRVDSNYTF
D gene: .
J gene: TRBJ1-2
V gene: TRBV6-5
clone size: .

CDR3 DNA: TGCGCCAGCAGCCAAGATTCTGGACTAGGGAACACAGATACGCAGTATTTT
CDR3 protein: CASSQDSGLGNTDTQYF
D gene: TRBD2
J gene: TRBJ2-3
V gene: TRBV4-1
clone size: .

CDR3 DNA: TGCGCCAGCACCACCGGCGGCGGGGGGACTATCTCAGATACGCAGTATTTT
CDR3 protein: CASTTGGGGTISDTQYF
D gene: TRBD2
J gene: TRBJ2-3
V gene: TRBV4-1
clone size: once

CDR3 DNA: TGTGCCAGCAGTCCGGGACTAGCGGGGGGGACCACAGATACGCAGTATTTT
CDR3 protein: CASSPGLAGGTTDTQYF
D gene: TRBD2
J gene: TRBJ2-3
V gene: TRBV28
clone size: .

CDR3 DNA: TGTGCCAGTAGTATTACAGGGAACACTGAAGCTTTCTTT
CDR3 protein: CASSITGNTEAFF
D gene: .
J gene: TRBJ1-1
V gene: TRBV19
clone size: .

CDR3 DNA: TGTGCCAGCAGCCTGCCTAACTATGGCTACACCTTC
CDR3 protein: CASSLPNYGYTF
D gene: .
J gene: TRBJ1-2
V gene: TRBV7-9
clone size: few

CDR3 DNA: TGTGCCAGTAGGGAGTACAGGGCCAGCGGGTCTTCGGGTGAGCAGTTCTTC
CDR3 protein: CASREYRASGSSGEQFF
D gene: .
J gene: TRBJ2-1
V gene: TRBV19
clone size: .

CDR3 DNA: TGTGCCAGCAGCTCGCCCAGGGGAGGCTACGAGCAGTACTTC
CDR3 protein: CASSSPRGGYEQYF
D gene: .
J gene: TRBJ2-7
V gene: TRBV21-1
clone size: .

CDR3 DNA: TGTGCCAGCAGCACATGGGACAGTCGGACTGGCTACACCTTC
CDR3 protein: CASSTWDSRTGYTF
D gene: .
J gene: TRBJ1-2
V gene: TRBV21-1
clone size: .

CDR3 DNA: TGTGCCAGCAGCCCCAGGGACAGGGCGTCCAATGAGCAGTTCTTC
CDR3 protein: CASSPRDRASNEQFF
D gene: TRBD1
J gene: TRBJ2-1
V gene: TRBV11-2
clone size: .

CDR3 DNA: TGTGCCAGCAGCTTGGTGCTAGCGGGGAAGGAGGGCATTCAGTACTTC
CDR3 protein: CASSLVLAGKEGIQYF
D gene: TRBD2
J gene: TRBJ2-4
V gene: TRBV5-8
clone size: .

CDR3 DNA: TGTGCCTGGAGTGTGGCAGGCGTTTATGGAAACACCATATATTTT
CDR3 protein: CAWSVAGVYGNTIYF
D gene: .
J gene: TRBJ1-3
V gene: TRBV30
clone size: .

CDR3 DNA: TGTGCCAGCAGCTCGGGACAGGAAGACTCCTACGAGCAGTACTTC
CDR3 protein: CASSSGQEDSYEQYF
D gene: TRBD1
J gene: TRBJ2-7
V gene: TRBV7-2
clone size: .

CDR3 DNA: TGTGCCTGGAGTGTACGTCCACCGAGACGGAACCTCACCTTCTTCTCTGGAAACACCATATATTTT
CDR3 protein: CAWSVRPPRRNLTFFSGNTIYF
D gene: .
J gene: TRBJ1-3
V gene: TRBV30
clone size: .

CDR3 DNA: TGCGCCAGCAGCCGGAGCCTACAGGGGGCCTATGGCTACACCTTC
CDR3 protein: CASSRSLQGAYGYTF
D gene: TRBD1
J gene: TRBJ1-2
V gene: TRBV4-3
clone size: .